The T cell receptor beta chain described here comes from a study of OX40 agonist ivuxolimab in advanced cancers. Background on the study: Clinicians treated patients with ivuxolimab, an agonistic anti-OX40 (CD134) antibody.

The length of the CDR3 is 14 residues. V lost 3 bases and J 9 bases, leaving 17 bases between the germline ends. Germline V CDR1 and CDR2: MNHNS, SASEGT. Regarding the study as a whole: Some of the nonresponding patients also showed low levels of normalized T-cell clonal expansion. Expanded clones belonging to CD8+ T cells outnumbered, on average, those of CD4+.

The table came from immunoSEQ multiplex PCR; TCRdb's copy has only in-frame clones and leaves some out. This table holds some 54,000 clones, 77% found once. Notes on this clone: Its antigen is currently unknown.

Sample: CD4+ or CD8+ T cells sorted from blood, taken in a trial of the OX40 agonist ivuxolimab. The sequence was obtained from an adult with an advanced solid tumor such as melanoma, head and neck, liver or kidney cancer. The chain employs TRBV6-1 and TRBJ1-2, with D possibly matching TRBD1 (5 bases). CDR3 loop: CASSDPGQGLRYTF. The DNA of the CDR3 is TGTGCCAGCAGTGATCCGGGGCAGGGTTTGCGCTACACCTTC.